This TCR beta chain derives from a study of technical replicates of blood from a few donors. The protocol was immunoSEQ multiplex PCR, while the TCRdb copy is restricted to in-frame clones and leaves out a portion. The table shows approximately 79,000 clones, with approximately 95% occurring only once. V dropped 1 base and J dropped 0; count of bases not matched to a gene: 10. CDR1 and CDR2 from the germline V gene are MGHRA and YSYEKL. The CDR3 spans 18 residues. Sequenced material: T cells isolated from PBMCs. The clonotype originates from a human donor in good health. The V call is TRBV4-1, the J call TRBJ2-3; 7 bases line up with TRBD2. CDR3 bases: TGCGCCAGCAGCCAAGTTTCGCCCGGGAGGTCGAGCACAGATACGCAGTATTTT. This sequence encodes CASSQVSPGRSSTDTQYF.